The source of this T cell receptor beta chain is a study of cytomegalovirus exposure and HLA in healthy donors. Broader study findings: An analysis that came later showed most CMV-associated TCR beta chains appearing HLA-restricted.

Germline loops: CDR1 SEHNR, CDR2 FQNEAQ (reference sequence). The CDR3 is made up of 13 amino acids. The V end lost 2 bases, the J end lost 2 bases, and 6 bases lay between the germline ends. The PCR ran on 60 Vbeta and 13 Jbeta primers. Assay: immunoSEQ multiplex PCR; the TCRdb copy retains only in-frame clones and omits some. The sample has roughly 150,000 clones; over 55% are singletons. On this clone: The antigen remains unidentified.

Source material: PBMCs. This TCR was sampled from a man aged 35 to 55 in good health and CMV-seronegative. The chain links TRBV7-9 to TRBJ2-5; D unresolved. The CDR3 protein is CASSLTPQETQYF. The DNA for the CDR3 is TGTGCCAGCAGCTTAACACCGCAAGAGACCCAGTACTTC. Variable domain in full (rest from reference TRBV7-9 and TRBJ2-5): DTGVSQNPRHKITKRGQNVTFRCDPISEHNRLYWYRQTLGQGPEFLTYFQNEAQLEKSRLLSDRFSAERPKGSFSTLEIQRTEQGDSAMYLCASSLTPQETQYFGPGTRLLVL.